This TCR beta chain comes out of a study of T cells in Graves' hyperthyroidism and ophthalmopathy. As for this clonotype: Without the conserved terminal phenylalanine or tryptophan, this CDR3 likely stems from a read error.

Using RNA transcripts as the source, TCR beta CDR3 regions were amplified. The HTBI primer set served for first-round RT-PCR of the TCR CDR3. MiXCR, run by TCRdb on the multiplex PCR reads, gives a single entry per CDR3 protein. The sample lists around 540,000 distinct CDR3 sequences, 16% seen once, with approximately 32% in the top ten. Trimming removed 5 bases from V and 1 base from J, with 7 bases in between. CDR3 length: 13 residues. This TCR came from a woman aged 25-40 years with Graves' ophthalmopathy. This chain links TRBV12-3 or TRBV12-4 with TRBJ2-3; D remains ambiguous. The material sequenced was blood. The CDR3 here is CASSPPGTDTQYS. In DNA form, the CDR3 reads TGTGCCAGCAGTCCCCCCGGCACAGATACGCAGTATTCT.